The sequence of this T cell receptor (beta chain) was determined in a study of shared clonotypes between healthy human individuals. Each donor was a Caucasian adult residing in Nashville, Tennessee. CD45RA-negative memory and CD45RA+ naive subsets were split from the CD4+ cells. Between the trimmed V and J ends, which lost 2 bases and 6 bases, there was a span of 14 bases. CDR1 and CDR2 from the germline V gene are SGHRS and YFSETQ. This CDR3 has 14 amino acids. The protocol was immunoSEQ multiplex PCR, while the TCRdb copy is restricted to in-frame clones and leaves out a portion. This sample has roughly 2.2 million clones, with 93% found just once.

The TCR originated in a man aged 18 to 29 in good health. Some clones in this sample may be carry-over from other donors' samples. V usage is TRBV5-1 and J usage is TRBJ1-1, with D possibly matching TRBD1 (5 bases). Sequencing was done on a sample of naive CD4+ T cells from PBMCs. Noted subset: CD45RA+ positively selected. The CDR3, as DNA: TGCGCCAGCAGCTTACGTGGAGGGGTGGCTGAAGCTTTCTTT. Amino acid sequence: CASSLRGGVAEAFF.